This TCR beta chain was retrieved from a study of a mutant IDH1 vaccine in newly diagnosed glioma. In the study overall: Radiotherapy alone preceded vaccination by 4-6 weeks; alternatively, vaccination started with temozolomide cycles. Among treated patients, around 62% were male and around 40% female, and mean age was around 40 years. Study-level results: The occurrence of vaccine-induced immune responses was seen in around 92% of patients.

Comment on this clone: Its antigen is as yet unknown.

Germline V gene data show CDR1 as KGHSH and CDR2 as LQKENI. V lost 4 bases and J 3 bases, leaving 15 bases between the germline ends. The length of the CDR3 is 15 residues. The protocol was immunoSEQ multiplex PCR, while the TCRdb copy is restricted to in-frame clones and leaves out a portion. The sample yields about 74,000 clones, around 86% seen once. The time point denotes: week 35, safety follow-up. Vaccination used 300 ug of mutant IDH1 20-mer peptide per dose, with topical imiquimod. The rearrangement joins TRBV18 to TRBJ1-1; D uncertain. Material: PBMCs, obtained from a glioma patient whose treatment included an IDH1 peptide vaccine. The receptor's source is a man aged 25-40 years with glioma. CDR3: CASSLNQNGDTEAFF. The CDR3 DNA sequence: TGTGCCAGCTCACTCAATCAAAATGGGGACACTGAAGCTTTCTTT.